Listed below are T cell receptor beta chains from one sample, sequenced in a study of blood T cell repertoires in COVID-19. Assay used: immunoSEQ multiplex PCR; TCRdb lists only in-frame clones, some missing. The data show a few hundred thousand clones, 80% seen once. The specimen sequenced was peripheral blood. The receptor source for this set is a human donor in a cohort sampled during active COVID-19. Both conserved end residues are part of each CDR3. Fields, in order: V gene, J gene, D gene, clone size, CDR3 DNA, CDR3 protein. D genes are given only for firm matches. Size is omitted from some rows. Given values are once, few, many or a class for expanded clones.

TRBV10-3	TRBJ1-1	-	-	TGTGCCATCCGGGCGAGGACTTGGAACACTGAAGCTTTCTTT	CAIRARTWNTEAFF
TRBV2	TRBJ2-1	-	-	TGTGCCAGCAGTCCTGACACTTACAATGAGCAGTTCTTC	CASSPDTYNEQFF
TRBV6-1	TRBJ1-1	-	few	TGTGCCAGCAGTGAAGCAGGGGCAGATTATGAAGCTTTCTTT	CASSEAGADYEAFF
TRBV18	TRBJ2-3	-	-	TGTGCCAGCTCCCCCACAGGACAGTCAGCGGTAGATACGCAGTATTTT	CASSPTGQSAVDTQYF
TRBV6-1	TRBJ2-7	TRBD2	-	TGTGCCAGCAGTGAAGCATATAGCGGGAGTGGTACCTACGAGCAGTACTTC	CASSEAYSGSGTYEQYF
TRBV4-1	TRBJ2-7	-	-	TGCGCCAGCAGCCCAGCGGACCTGCCCACCTACGAGCAGTACTTC	CASSPADLPTYEQYF
TRBV3-1/TRBV3-2	TRBJ2-7	TRBD2	-	TGTGCCAGCAGCCGGGGACTAGAGGGATACGAGCAGTACTTC	CASSRGLEGYEQYF
TRBV5-4	TRBJ2-7	TRBD1	-	TGTGCCAGCAGCAAGGGACAGGGCGACGAGCAGTACTTC	CASSKGQGDEQYF
TRBV4-3	TRBJ2-7	-	-	TGCGCCAGCAGCCAAGATAGGCAGGGAGAGCAGTACTTC	CASSQDRQGEQYF
TRBV7-6	TRBJ2-3	TRBD2	-	TGTGCCAGCGCTAGCGGGGTCACAGATACGCAGTATTTT	CASASGVTDTQYF
TRBV7-9	TRBJ2-5	-	-	TGTGCCAGCAGCCGACCAGAAGGGGGCCAAGAGACCCAGTACTTC	CASSRPEGGQETQYF
TRBV4-3	TRBJ1-1	-	-	TGCGCCAGCAGCCAAGCGTTGAGGGGAGGGCCAGGTGAAGCTTTCTTT	CASSQALRGGPGEAFF
TRBV9	TRBJ2-7	-	-	TGTGCCAGCAGCGTAGGGACAGCAAGCTACGAGCAGTACTTC	CASSVGTASYEQYF
TRBV29-1	TRBJ1-1	TRBD1	-	TGCAGCACGGGACAGGGGGGGAACACTGAAGCTTTCTTT	CSTGQGGNTEAFF
TRBV7-6	TRBJ1-1	-	-	TGTGCCAGCAGCTTAGCACCGGGGAACACTGAAGCTTTCTTT	CASSLAPGNTEAFF
TRBV18	TRBJ2-2	-	-	TGTGCCAGCTCACCCCGGACAGAGACCGGGGAGCTGTTTTTT	CASSPRTETGELFF
TRBV3-1/TRBV3-2	TRBJ1-2	-	-	TGTGCCAGCAGCCAAGGGACAGCCTCCGGCTACACCTTC	CASSQGTASGYTF